A single sample gave rise to the 5 T cell receptor beta chains below, sequenced in a study of sequential checkpoint blockade in melanoma. TCRdb's copy holds only in-frame clones and misses some; the assay was immunoSEQ multiplex PCR. Of about 5,100 clones listed, approximately 35% were seen once; the top ten hold roughly 10%. Regarding treatment: randomized to nivolumab then ipilimumab (arm A) or the reverse (arm B). The sample was tumor tissue (inferred from file names), taken from a patient given nivolumab and ipilimumab in sequence. These receptors were collected from a human donor with melanoma.

V and J are TRBV5-1 and TRBJ1-3, with D possibly TRBD1 on 6 matching bases. V lost 0 bases to trimming and J lost 4 bases, with 11 bases between them. The CDR3 runs 15 residues. Germline V gene data show CDR1 as SGHRS and CDR2 as YFSETQ. The CDR3: CASSLEAGAGNTIYF. CDR3 nucleotide sequence: TGCGCCAGCAGCTTGGAGGCAGGGGCGGGAAACACCATATATTTT.

This chain links TRBV7-6 with TRBJ1-3; D unclear. The CDR3 loop spans 14 amino acids. Trimming pared 5 bases from V and 0 bases from J, leaving 8 bases between. Germline V gene data show CDR1 as SGHVS and CDR2 as FNYEAQ. The DNA for the CDR3 is TGTGCCAGCAGCCTTTCCTTCTCTGGAAACACCATATATTTT. Translated, it gives CASSLSFSGNTIYF.

The sample holds a few counts of this clone. The CDR3 sequence: CASSPPGGRIEETQYF. The CDR3 nucleotides are TGTGCCAGCAGCCCACCCGGGGGCCGAATAGAAGAGACCCAGTACTTC. The genes are TRBV7-6 and TRBJ2-5; possibly TRBD1 or TRBD2 for D (6 bases each). The V end was cut by 5 bases, the J end by 3 bases, with 19 bases between. Per germline, CDR1 SGHVS and CDR2 FNYEAQ. The CDR3 length is 16 residues.

This clone was found a few times. The CDR3 is CASSRTEGRSEQYF. CDR3 sequence (DNA): TGTGCCAGCAGCCGGACAGAGGGCCGAAGCGAGCAGTACTTC. The chain couples TRBV11-3 to TRBJ2-7; tentative D call: TRBD1 (6 bases). The CDR3 contains 14 residues. In germline, CDR1 is SGHNT, CDR2 YENEEA. Deletions cut 5 bases from V and 6 bases from J, with 17 bases between.

Relative to its sample, this clone is medium-sized. CDR3 in amino acids: CASSLGIGGGIQPQHF. The CDR3 region has the DNA TGTGCCAGCAGCTTGGGCATTGGGGGGGGCATTCAGCCCCAGCATTTT. The chain links TRBV11-3 to TRBJ1-5; possibly TRBD1 for D (6 bases). The CDR3 is 16 amino acids. The germline V gene encodes CDR1 SGHNT and CDR2 YENEEA. Trimming cost V 3 bases and J 6 bases, with 18 bases left between them.